These 15 T cell receptor beta chains came from one sample sequenced in a study of patients and donors after allogeneic stem cell transplantation. TCRdb fed the RT-PCR reads into MiXCR, producing one record per CDR3 protein. The sample holds 400,000 to 500,000 distinct CDR3 sequences, approximately 16% seen once. Source material: blood, either unsorted or a sorted T cell fraction (not recorded which). These receptors were taken from a human donor who was either an allogeneic HSCT recipient or a stem cell or donor lymphocyte infusion donor (not recorded which). It is not recorded whose cells these are; they may come from a transplant donor.

V usage is TRBV7-2 and J usage is TRBJ1-2; 9 nucleotides agree with TRBD1. Germline V gene sequence: CDR1 SGHTA, CDR2 FQGNSA. Trimming removed 1 base from V and 9 bases from J; junction bases left unmatched: 12. This CDR3 region has 16 residues. The CDR3 DNA reads as TGTGCCAGCAGCTTAGGGGTTTGGGACAGGGCCATACGCTACACCTTC. Its protein product is CASSLGVWDRAIRYTF.

This clonotype was counted a few times. The chain uses TRBV4-3 and TRBJ2-3; 9 positions match TRBD1. Germline CDR1 and CDR2: LGHNA and YSLEER. The CDR3 totals 17 residues. Unmatched junction bases numbered 9, after V lost 1 base and J lost 4 bases. The CDR3 DNA is TGCGCCAGCAGCCAAGTTCACGGGACAGGGTATCCAGATACGCAGTATTTT. Residues: CASSQVHGTGYPDTQYF.

This clonotype has only a few counts. CDR3 nucleotide sequence: TGTGCCAGCTCAACCATTCGGGGGAGCACTGAAGCTTTCTTT. Protein product: CASSTIRGSTEAFF. V usage is TRBV18 and J usage is TRBJ1-1; possible D gene TRBD1, 5 bases. CDR1 is KGHSH and CDR2 is LQKENI in the germline V gene. V was pared by 5 bases and J by 4 bases, with 14 bases between. The CDR3 totals 14 residues.

This clonotype was counted a few times. The genes are TRBV20-1 and TRBJ2-7; 8 positions agree with TRBD1. The CDR3 sequence is 13 residues long. Trimming cost V 4 bases and J 3 bases; bases outside gene matches: 5. CDR1 and CDR2 from the germline V gene are DFQATT and SNEGSKA (reference sequence). The CDR3 sequence: CSATRDRNYEQYF. The CDR3 DNA reads TGCAGTGCTACTCGGGACAGGAACTACGAGCAGTACTTC.

This clonotype was picked up a small number of times. V is TRBV4-2 and J is TRBJ2-7; 12 nucleotides match TRBD1. There are 15 residues in the CDR3. Germline values: CDR1 LGHNA, CDR2 YNFKEQ. The J segment lost 3 bases and the V segment lost 4 bases, leaving 4 bases of the junction unmatched. CDR3 region: CASSRGTGGFYEQYF. The CDR3 nucleotides read TGTGCCAGCAGCCGCGGGACAGGGGGCTTCTACGAGCAGTACTTC.

The chain joins TRBV6-2 or TRBV6-3 to TRBJ1-1; D is ambiguous. Trimming stripped 8 bases from V and 0 bases from J, with 16 bases between. CDR1 is MNHEY, CDR2 SVGEGT, per germline. The CDR3 totals 15 residues. This CDR3 is CASVWGGLVNTEAFF. Written as DNA, the CDR3 is TGTGCCAGCGTTTGGGGAGGGTTGGTGAACACTGAAGCTTTCTTT.

The V gene is TRBV20-1, the J gene TRBJ2-3, with 14 bases aligning to TRBD2. CDR3 length equals 19 residues. CDR1 is DFQATT, CDR2 SNEGSKA, per germline (reference sequence). Trimming at V came to 0 bases and at J to 4 bases, leaving 12 bases not matched to a gene. The CDR3 DNA follows: TGCAGTGCTAGAGATCACTCTGGTTCGGGACTAGCGGGGGCAGATACGCAGTATTTT. It yields the protein CSARDHSGSGLAGADTQYF.

This clonotype has more than one count but fewer than ten. The chain links TRBV30 to TRBJ2-3, with TRBD2 matching 9 bases. Trimming cost V 2 bases and J 3 bases; bases outside gene matches: 18. The length of the CDR3 is 19 residues. CDR1 is GTSNPN and CDR2 is SVGIG in the germline V gene (reference sequence). The CDR3 here is CAWSQDPWREGKETDTQYF. The CDR3 nucleotides are TGTGCCTGGAGTCAAGACCCTTGGCGGGAGGGCAAGGAGACAGATACGCAGTATTTT.

In its sample, this clonotype was seen many times. The chain uses TRBV20-1 and TRBJ2-7, with D perhaps given as TRBD1 or TRBD2 (6 bases each). CDR3 size: 14 residues. Trimming took off 2 bases at V and 7 bases at J, with 18 bases between the two ends. From germline, CDR1 is DFQATT and CDR2 SNEGSKA (reference sequence). CDR3 nucleotide sequence: TGCAGTGCTAGACACCCGACAGGTGGGGGGGAGCAGTACTTC. Its protein product is CSARHPTGGGEQYF.

The CDR3 sequence: CASSTRQGGYGYTF. Written as DNA, the CDR3 is TGTGCCAGCAGTACCCGACAGGGTGGCTATGGCTACACCTTC. The rearrangement uses TRBV12-3 or TRBV12-4 and TRBJ1-2, with TRBD1 identical over 7 bases. V gave up 5 bases and J gave up 4 bases; unmatched junction bases: 7. The CDR3 consists of 14 residues.

J is TRBJ2-2 and V is TRBV6-5; D gene ambiguous. V lost 2 bases, J lost 4 bases, and 14 bases lay in between. CDR1 MNHEY and CDR2 SVGAGI come from the germline V gene. The CDR3 consists of 16 residues. The DNA for the CDR3 is TGTGCCAGCAGTTACAGGAACGTGGGTCTCACCGGGGAGCTGTTTTTT. It encodes CASSYRNVGLTGELFF.

This clonotype was counted at least ten times. The chain recombines TRBV3-1 with TRBJ2-7; maybe TRBD1 (5 bases). Trimming cost V 3 bases and J 5 bases, with 5 bases left between them. Per germline, CDR1 LGHDT and CDR2 YNNKEL (reference sequence). The CDR3 spans 11 residues. This CDR3 reads CASSHRDEQYF. In DNA form, the CDR3 reads TGTGCCAGCAGCCACAGGGACGAGCAGTACTTC.

This CDR3 reads CASSLTVGAPNVLTF. The CDR3 coding sequence is TGCGCCAGCAGCTTGACTGTTGGGGCCCCCAACGTCCTGACTTTC. The rearrangement links TRBV5-1 to TRBJ2-6; tentative D call: TRBD1 (5 bases). V lost 1 base to trimming and J lost 8 bases, with 13 bases between them. CDR3 length: 15 residues. Germline CDR1 and CDR2: SGHRS and YFSETQ.

This clonotype came up a few times. The CDR3 nucleotides read TGTGCCAGCAGCGAGAGCGGGAGAAGGCAAGAGACCCAGTACTTC. Encoded protein: CASSESGRRQETQYF. V and J are TRBV5-6 and TRBJ2-5; 8 bases align to TRBD2. V shed 4 bases and J 2 bases; nucleotides not matched to a gene: 7. The CDR3 runs 15 residues. Germline V gene data show CDR1 as SGHDT and CDR2 as YYEEEE.

This clonotype was recorded many times. This chain connects TRBV25-1 to TRBJ1-6; possible D gene TRBD1, 5 bases. Per germline, CDR1 MGHDK and CDR2 SYGVNS. The CDR3 loop spans 13 amino acids. The V gene lost 6 bases and the J gene lost 8 bases, with 11 bases spanning the gap. CDR3 sequence reads: CASRQDFYSPLHF. CDR3 in DNA: TGTGCCAGCAGACAGGATTTCTATTCACCCCTCCACTTT.